The 9 T cell receptor beta chains in this list originate from one sample, sequenced in a study of T cell repertoires in cytomegalovirus infection. These TCRs are of unknown antigen specificity. One entry per CDR3 protein, called by TCRdb with MiXCR from the reads. The table includes tens of thousands of distinct CDR3 sequences, roughly 28% detected once. Sequenced here: CD8+ T cells from cultured PBMCs, sampled from culture after CMV antigen stimulation. The receptors were gathered from a human donor in good health (CMV status not recorded). Some clones in this sample may be carry-over from other donors' samples.

This clonotype was detected only a few times. The gene calls are TRBV11-2 and TRBJ1-4; D is uncertain. The V gene lost 5 bases and the J gene lost 8 bases, with 18 bases spanning the gap. The CDR3 totals 15 residues. Germline V gene lookup returns CDR1 SGHAT and CDR2 FQNNGV. The CDR3 DNA sequence: TGTGCCAGCAGCCCCACGTCAGAGCACGGGGAAAAACTGTTTTTT. Translation gives CASSPTSEHGEKLFF.

The V call is TRBV11-2, the J call TRBJ1-4; a weak D match, TRBD1 (5 bases). V was clipped by 3 bases and J by 13 bases, with 9 bases between them. The CDR3 spans 11 residues. Germline V gene data show CDR1 as SGHAT and CDR2 as FQNNGV. CDR3 residues: CASSLGRGLFF. CDR3 sequence (DNA): TGTGCCAGCAGCTTGGGAAGGGGACTGTTTTTT.

This clonotype was observed a handful of times. This chain uses TRBV11-2 with TRBJ2-7, with D unclear. Germline CDR1 SGHAT, CDR2 FQNNGV. Trimming left V 5 bases short and J 0 bases short, with 5 bases between. The CDR3 has 12 residues. DNA of the CDR3: TGTGCCAGCAGCCTGCCCTCCTACGAGCAGTACTTC. Translated, it gives CASSLPSYEQYF.

This clonotype was found a few times. In DNA, the CDR3 is TGTGCCATCAGTGAGTCCTCCGGACAGTCGAGGTATGGCTACACCTTC. The encoded protein is CAISESSGQSRYGYTF. The chain carries TRBV10-3 and TRBJ1-2, with a possible D match to TRBD1 (6 bases). The V gene lost 0 bases and the J gene lost 5 bases, with 16 bases spanning the gap. Germline lookup yields CDR1 ENHRY and CDR2 SYGVKD. CDR3 size: 16 residues.

J is TRBJ2-6 and V is TRBV5-8, with D hard to call. The germline V gene has CDR1 SGHTS and CDR2 YDEGEE. V dropped 1 base and J dropped 2 bases, with 10 bases sitting between them. CDR3 length: 16 residues. The DNA for the CDR3 is TGTGCCAGCAGCTTGTACAAGGGTCCTGGGGCCAACGTCCTGACTTTC. This sequence encodes CASSLYKGPGANVLTF.

The chain uses TRBV6-4 and TRBJ2-1; 8 bases map to TRBD1. Germline V gene sequence: CDR1 MRHNA, CDR2 SNTAGT. This CDR3 has 15 amino acids. The ends lost 5 bases at V and 7 bases at J; junction bases unmatched: 10. The CDR3 nucleotides read TGTGCCAGCAGTTTGAGCAGGGGGCCCTTAAATGAGCAGTTCTTC. It encodes CASSLSRGPLNEQFF.

Worth noting for this clonotype: It may be a read error: a sequence one base away is much more abundant. The chain couples TRBV27 to TRBJ2-7; possibly TRBD1 for D (6 bases). The CDR3 has 15 residues. Germline CDR1 is MNHEY and CDR2 is SMNVEV (reference sequence). The DNA of the CDR3 is TGTGCCAGCGGGGACGGACAGTCCCTGTCTCCCGAGCTGTACTTC. Its translation is CASGDGQSLSPELYF.

The chain carries TRBV18 and TRBJ2-5; D call uncertain. The germline CDR1 and CDR2 sequences are KGHSH and LQKENI. CDR3 size: 15 residues. V was trimmed by 4 bases and J by 0 bases, leaving 12 bases between them. Here the CDR3 reads CASSRERRYQETQYF. The CDR3 DNA reads TGTGCCAGCTCACGGGAAAGACGTTACCAAGAGACCCAGTACTTC. The whole variable domain, remainder taken from reference TRBV18 and TRBJ2-5, is NAGVMQNPRHLVRRRGQEARLRCSPMKGHSHVYWYRQLPEEGLKFMVYLQKENIIDESGMPKERFSAEFPKEGPSILRIQQVVRGDSAAYFCASSRERRYQETQYFGPGTRLLVL.

This clonotype was recorded at least ten times. The chain carries TRBV7-8 and TRBJ2-1; maybe TRBD2 (6 bases). CDR3 length: 14 residues. In germline, CDR1 is SGHVS, CDR2 FQNEAQ. V was shortened by 9 bases and J by 6 bases, with 18 bases between the two germline ends. In DNA, the CDR3 is TGTGCCAGTGTGATGCGGGATTTCGGCAATGAGCAGTTCTTC. This encodes CASVMRDFGNEQFF.